Below, 10 T cell receptor beta chains from the same sample are listed, as sequenced in a study of blood T cell repertoires in COVID-19. Libraries were prepared by immunoSEQ multiplex PCR; TCRdb keeps only in-frame clonotypes and omits some of them. This sample has 200,000 or so clones, with 70% to 90% found just once. The sample was peripheral blood. Receptors were obtained from a man between 65 and 85 years old with active or convalescent COVID-19.

The V gene is TRBV6-1, the J gene TRBJ1-1, with D possibly being TRBD1 (6 bases). Between the trimmed V and J ends, which lost 1 base and 7 bases, there was a span of 13 bases. The CDR3 consists of 14 residues. Germline lookup yields CDR1 MNHNS and CDR2 SASEGT. In DNA form, the CDR3 reads TGTGCCAGCAGTGAAGGCGGACGACAGGTTGAAGCTTTCTTT. Amino acids: CASSEGGRQVEAFF.

V usage is TRBV7-2 and J usage is TRBJ1-2; no reliable D call. Germline CDR1 reads SGHTA; CDR2 reads FQGNSA. The V gene lost 4 bases and the J gene lost 0 bases, with 9 bases spanning the gap. The CDR3 totals 14 residues. In DNA form, the CDR3 reads TGTGCCAGCAGCTCCACTCTTTCTAACTATGGCTACACCTTC. Its protein product is CASSSTLSNYGYTF.

The chain uses TRBV29-1 and TRBJ1-2; D perhaps matches TRBD1 (6 bases). This CDR3 contains 17 residues. Germline CDR1 SQVTM, CDR2 ANQGSEA. Trimming cost V 0 bases and J 0 bases, with 17 bases left between them. CDR3 amino acids: CSVEEWGRGSANYGYTF. CDR3 DNA: TGCAGCGTTGAAGAATGGGGCAGGGGTAGTGCTAACTATGGCTACACCTTC.

The chain is built from TRBV2 and TRBJ1-5; possible D gene TRBD1, 5 bases. The CDR3 has 14 amino acids. V was shortened by 2 bases and J by 9 bases, with 14 bases between the two germline ends. Germline V gene sequence: CDR1 SNHLY, CDR2 FYNNEI. The CDR3 here is CASSETQGRGPQHF. The DNA of the CDR3 is TGTGCCAGCAGTGAAACCCAAGGGAGGGGGCCCCAGCATTTT.

This chain connects TRBV20-1 to TRBJ2-4, with 9 nucleotides matching TRBD2. CDR1 DFQATT and CDR2 SNEGSKA come from the germline V gene (reference sequence). The V and J ends lost 3 bases and 8 bases, in that order; junction bases with no gene match: 11. CDR3 length: 15 amino acids. The CDR3 loop is CSASQGSGSVDIQYF. In DNA, the CDR3 is TGCAGTGCTAGTCAGGGTAGCGGGAGCGTTGACATTCAGTACTTC.

The V call is TRBV28, the J call TRBJ2-3, with 8 nucleotides matching TRBD2. This CDR3 has 14 amino acids. CDR1 MDHEN and CDR2 SYDVKM come from the germline V gene. V lost 6 bases and J lost 6; bases outside the gene matches: 8. CDR3: CASRFGGAGDTQYF. CDR3 in DNA: TGTGCCAGCAGATTCGGGGGGGCCGGGGATACGCAGTATTTT.

This chain connects TRBV15 to TRBJ2-7; 7 bases match TRBD1. CDR1 is LNHNV and CDR2 is YYDKDF in the germline V gene (reference sequence). With V trimmed by 4 bases and J by 2 bases, 5 bases remained unmatched. CDR3 length: 14 residues. CDR3 sequence (DNA): TGTGCCACCAGCAAAGGACAGGTTCCCTACGAGCAGTACTTC. Encoded protein: CATSKGQVPYEQYF.

V is TRBV9 and J is TRBJ2-1; tentatively, D is TRBD2 (5 bases). CDR1 SGDLS and CDR2 YYNGEE come from the germline V gene. The CDR3 is 14 amino acids. Trimming removed 0 bases from V and 9 bases from J, with 13 bases in between. The CDR3: CASSVATGWGEQFF. The CDR3 DNA sequence: TGTGCCAGCAGCGTAGCCACGGGGTGGGGTGAGCAGTTCTTC.

This clone was seen once. This chain uses TRBV5-1 with TRBJ1-2; 9 bases are a match to TRBD1. The J segment lost 4 bases and the V segment lost 2 bases, leaving 6 bases of the junction unmatched. The CDR3 runs to 15 residues. Germline V gene lookup returns CDR1 SGHRS and CDR2 YFSETQ. Here the CDR3 DNA reads TGCGCCAGCAGCTTCCGGGACAGGGTCCTCTATGGCTACACCTTC. Encoded protein: CASSFRDRVLYGYTF. Filled out from reference TRBV5-1 and TRBJ1-2, the complete variable domain reads KAGVTQTPRYLIKTRGQQVTLSCSPISGHRSVSWYQQTPGQGLQFLFEYFSETQRNKGNFPGRFSGRQFSNSRSEMNVSTLELGDSALYLCASSFRDRVLYGYTFGSGTRLTVV.

V usage is TRBV23-1 and J usage is TRBJ2-5, with D possibly matching TRBD2 (5 bases). TRBV23-1 is an ORF for which the function is uncertain. CDR3 length: 17 residues. V was clipped by 0 bases and J by 3 bases, with 17 bases between them. The CDR3 nucleotides are TGCGCCAGCAGTCAATCAGGGAGAGAGGACGGGGAAGAGACCCAGTACTTC. Translation gives CASSQSGREDGEETQYF.